This TCR beta chain comes out of a study of T-cell memory formation after mild COVID-19. Germline V lookup: CDR1 DFQATT, CDR2 SNEGSKA (reference sequence). The CDR3 extends over 14 amino acids. The V gene lost 4 bases and the J gene lost 0 bases, with 9 bases spanning the gap. TCRdb re-called the 5' RACE reads through MiXCR, storing one row per CDR3 protein. The sample includes some 490,000 distinct CDR3 sequences, about 20% seen only once; the top ten take approximately 13%. The sequence derives from an adult woman who had mild COVID-19 (a few samples of this study predate the infection). Cell type and time point are not known. The chain has TRBV20-1 and TRBJ2-2; D gene uncertain. Sequencing input: PBMCs or a T cell subset sorted from them (not recorded which). The CDR3 region has the DNA TGCAGTGCTATGGGTAGGGCGAACACCGGGGAGCTGTTTTTT. This codes for CSAMGRANTGELFF.